The next 24 T cell receptor beta chains were all read from a single sample in a study of blood T cells in healthy people across ages. Sample-barcoded 5' priming and a J-beta primer mix drove a second PCR of about 7 to 12 cycles. TCRdb re-derived calls from the 5' RACE reads in MiXCR, one entry per CDR3 protein. This table holds over 1,300,000 distinct CDR3 sequences, 55% to 75% found once. Source material: blood. The receptors derive from a young man in good health.

This clonotype appeared a few times. The chain has TRBV29-1 and TRBJ2-1; TRBD1 aligns across 10 bases. The CDR3 sequence is 13 residues long. With 7 bases clipped from V and 7 bases from J, the junction kept 7 bases outside the gene matches. Germline CDR1 SQVTM, CDR2 ANQGSEA. The DNA of the CDR3 is TGCAGCGCGGGACAGGGGTTTCGTAATGAGCAGTTCTTC. Its translation is CSAGQGFRNEQFF.

This CDR3 is CASSEEGLDTDTQYF. CDR3 nucleotides: TGTGCCAGCAGTGAGGAGGGGCTTGACACAGATACGCAGTATTTT. The rearrangement links TRBV2 to TRBJ2-3; perhaps TRBD2 as D (6 bases). CDR1 and CDR2 (germline): SNHLY, FYNNEI. This CDR3 is 15 amino acids long. The V and J ends lost 3 bases and 2 bases respectively, with 12 bases between them.

About this clonotype: This may be a read error: a much more frequent sequence differs by one nucleotide. This chain joins TRBV20-1 and TRBJ2-7, with D perhaps TRBD2 (5 bases). Near its end, the DNA agrees better with TRBJ2-5, so the J call may be wrong. The CDR3 is 14 residues long. Per the germline V gene, CDR1 is DFQATT and CDR2 is SNEGSKA (reference sequence). The CDR3 region has the DNA TGCAGTGCTAGAGTCCCCAGAGGCGGGGAGACCCAGTACTTC. Encoded protein: CSARVPRGGETQYF.

The rearrangement uses TRBV3-1 and TRBJ1-2; D not certain. Germline CDR1 and CDR2: LGHDT and YNNKEL (reference sequence). V shed 4 bases and J shed 3 bases, with 21 bases lying between them. This CDR3 spans 17 amino acids. CDR3 sequence reads: CASSPVVGRGPDYGYTF. The CDR3 nucleotides are TGTGCCAGCAGCCCAGTCGTGGGTCGGGGTCCGGACTATGGCTACACCTTC.

About this clonotype: Sequence at one end of the junction differs from germline and may be a read error. The chain couples TRBV2 to TRBJ1-2; no reliable D call. Germline values: CDR1 SNHLY, CDR2 FYNNEI. The CDR3 runs 14 residues. CDR3 in amino acids: CASSEAEGNYGYTF. The CDR3 nucleotides read TGTGCCAGCAGTGAAGCGGAGGGAAACTACGGCTACACCTTC.

The chain links TRBV5-1 to TRBJ2-4; no clear D gene. Judging by the DNA end, TRBJ2-7 fits better; the J call may be wrong. CDR3 size: 21 residues. Germline loops: CDR1 SGHRS, CDR2 YFSETQ. DNA for the CDR3: TGCGCCAGCAGCTGGTTGAGGACCTACGGACCACGGGCCACAAGGGTCTACGAGCAGTACTTC. Protein product: CASSWLRTYGPRATRVYEQYF.

The chain has TRBV3-1 and TRBJ2-4; 7 nucleotides align to TRBD1. TRBJ2-7 matches the DNA end more closely, so the J call is doubtful. Germline assignment: CDR1 LGHDT and CDR2 YNNKEL (reference sequence). The CDR3 totals 15 residues. The CDR3 DNA is TGTGCCAGCAGCCCCCTAGACAGGGTCTACTACGAGCAGTACTTC. Its translation: CASSPLDRVYYEQYF.

The J gene is TRBJ2-4, the V gene TRBV6-5; tentatively, D is TRBD2 (5 bases). The last part of the DNA fits TRBJ2-7 better; the J call may be wrong. Germline values: CDR1 MNHEY, CDR2 SVGAGI. This CDR3 has 13 residues. This CDR3 reads CASSYGSNYEQYF. Written as DNA, the CDR3 is TGTGCCAGCAGTTACGGGAGTAACTACGAGCAGTACTTC.

This clonotype was seen a handful of times. V gene TRBV11-2 combines with J gene TRBJ1-2; a weak D match, TRBD1 (5 bases). This CDR3 is 14 amino acids long. Between the trimmed V and J ends, which lost 5 bases and 7 bases, there was a span of 17 bases. Germline CDR1 and CDR2: SGHAT and FQNNGV. CDR3 region: CASSQGTQFGGYTF. Here the CDR3 DNA reads TGTGCCAGCAGCCAAGGGACGCAGTTTGGTGGCTACACCTTC.

The V gene is TRBV7-9, the J gene TRBJ1-2; no definite D call. V shed 5 bases and J shed 5 bases, with 21 bases lying between them. Germline values: CDR1 SEHNR, CDR2 FQNEAQ (reference sequence). There are 16 residues in the CDR3. In nucleotides, the CDR3 is TGTGCCAGCAGCCCCCGCCGGACCGGAACCGTTTATGGCTACACCTTC. Translating gives CASSPRRTGTVYGYTF. Full variable domain (rest looked up from reference TRBV7-9 and TRBJ1-2): DTGVSQNPRHKITKRGQNVTFRCDPISEHNRLYWYRQTLGQGPEFLTYFQNEAQLEKSRLLSDRFSAERPKGSFSTLEIQRTEQGDSAMYLCASSPRRTGTVYGYTFGSGTRLTVV.

V and J are TRBV7-9 and TRBJ2-3; 8 bases line up with TRBD2. Trimming removed 3 bases from V and 5 bases from J; junction bases left unmatched: 7. This CDR3 comprises 15 residues. Germline CDR1 reads SEHNR; CDR2 reads FQNEAQ (reference sequence). The CDR3: CASSFSGKDGDTQYF. The DNA of the CDR3 is TGTGCCAGCAGCTTTAGCGGGAAGGATGGAGATACGCAGTATTTT. The full variable domain, in which reference TRBV7-9 and TRBJ2-3 provide the parts outside the CDR3, is DTGVSQNPRHKITKRGQNVTFRCDPISEHNRLYWYRQTLGQGPEFLTYFQNEAQLEKSRLLSDRFSAERPKGSFSTLEIQRTEQGDSAMYLCASSFSGKDGDTQYFGPGTRLTVL.

In its sample, this clonotype was seen a few times. The CDR3 loop is CASSLRLAGGPGEQFF. The CDR3 DNA reads as TGCGCCAGCAGCTTGCGGCTAGCGGGGGGGCCCGGTGAGCAGTTCTTC. The chain joins TRBV5-1 to TRBJ2-1; 12 positions agree with TRBD2. Germline V gene sequence: CDR1 SGHRS, CDR2 YFSETQ. The V and J ends lost 1 base and 9 bases, in that order; junction bases with no gene match: 8. The CDR3 contains 16 residues.

V is TRBV18 and J is TRBJ2-7; TRBD1 or TRBD2 may be the D gene (5 bases each). This CDR3 spans 15 amino acids. Trimming took 5 bases from V and 1 from J, leaving 15 bases between them. Germline V CDR1 and CDR2: KGHSH, LQKENI. CDR3 in DNA: TGTGCCAGCTCAGAGCCCCGGGACGGATCCTACGAGCAGTACTTC. Translating it yields CASSEPRDGSYEQYF.

The genes are TRBV7-2 and TRBJ2-3; D is undetermined. The V and J ends lost 4 bases and 0 bases respectively, with 11 bases between them. The CDR3 has 15 residues. CDR1 and CDR2 from the germline V gene are SGHTA and FQGNSA. The CDR3 DNA reads TGTGCCAGCAGCTCCCGGCCACCTAGCACAGATACGCAGTATTTT. Residues: CASSSRPPSTDTQYF.

On this clonotype itself: Possible read error: a much larger clone is one base away. V and J are TRBV27 and TRBJ2-7, with D perhaps assigned TRBD1 or TRBD2 (6 bases each). The CDR3 runs to 14 residues. Germline-derived CDR1 and CDR2 are MNHEY and SMNVEV (reference sequence). The germline V and J ends were trimmed by 5 bases and 5 bases, with 16 bases remaining between them. As DNA, the CDR3 is TGTGCCAGCAGTGTTGAAGGGGGGCGCGACGAGCAGTACTTC. It is translated as CASSVEGGRDEQYF.

The genes are TRBV28 and TRBJ2-6; tentatively, D is TRBD2 (6 bases). This CDR3 contains 17 residues. Trimming shortened V by 8 bases and J by 0 bases, and 17 bases separated the two germline ends. The germline gives CDR1 MDHEN, CDR2 SYDVKM. The CDR3 region has the DNA TGTGCCAGCCGGATAGGGACTCTTAGCTCTGGGGCCAACGTCCTGACTTTC. It codes for CASRIGTLSSGANVLTF. Looking up the rest from reference TRBV28 and TRBJ2-6 gives the full variable domain: DVKVTQSSRYLVKRTGEKVFLECVQDMDHENMFWYRQDPGLGLRLIYFSYDVKMKEKGDIPEGYSVSREKKERFSLILESASTNQTSMYLCASRIGTLSSGANVLTFGAGSRLTVL.

The V and J genes are TRBV7-9 and TRBJ1-1, with unresolved D. Germline-derived CDR1 and CDR2 are SEHNR and FQNEAQ (reference sequence). The CDR3 spans 14 residues. V was trimmed by 5 bases and J by 1 base, leaving 11 bases between them. The CDR3 DNA reads TGTGCCAGCAGCAGAGAGGCAGGGAACACTGAAGCTTTCTTT. Protein product: CASSREAGNTEAFF.

The chain has TRBV10-3 and TRBJ1-6; 8 nucleotides line up with TRBD1. The ends lost 0 bases at V and 0 bases at J; junction bases unmatched: 7. CDR1 ENHRY and CDR2 SYGVKD come from the germline V gene. The CDR3 sequence is 19 residues long. The DNA for the CDR3 is TGTGCCATCAGTGAGTCTGGGACAGGTTCAAGCTCCTATAATTCACCCCTCCACTTT. This codes for CAISESGTGSSSYNSPLHF.

The genes are TRBV4-1 and TRBJ1-1; D might be TRBD1 (6 bases). This CDR3 has 15 residues. Germline V gene lookup returns CDR1 MGHRA and CDR2 YSYEKL. Trimming removed 0 bases at V and 5 bases at J, with 13 bases between. The CDR3 region has the DNA TGCGCCAGCAGCCAAGACCCGGGGGCATGGACTGAAGCTTTCTTT. Its protein product is CASSQDPGAWTEAFF.

In this sample, this clonotype turned up a few times. V gene TRBV7-8 combines with J gene TRBJ1-2, with a possible D match to TRBD1 (5 bases). The CDR3 length is 16 residues. The V gene lost 2 bases and the J gene lost 4 bases, with 17 bases spanning the gap. Germline lookup yields CDR1 SGHVS and CDR2 FQNEAQ. The CDR3 DNA follows: TGTGCCAGCAGCTTAAGCCTAAGCGGGGGAGTCTATGGCTACACCTTC. Encoded protein: CASSLSLSGGVYGYTF.

This chain joins TRBV2 and TRBJ2-4; D may be TRBD1 (5 bases). The J call may be faulty, since TRBJ2-7 better matches the DNA end. Germline loops: CDR1 SNHLY, CDR2 FYNNEI. The CDR3 length is 15 residues. This CDR3 is CASIRGRGTHYEQYF. The CDR3 region has the DNA TGTGCCAGCATTAGAGGAAGGGGAACTCACTACGAGCAGTACTTC.

This clonotype was observed a handful of times. The chain recombines TRBV7-9 with TRBJ2-7; D gene uncertain. The V gene's germline CDR1 is SEHNR and CDR2 FQNEAQ (reference sequence). Trimming left V 8 bases short and J 2 bases short, with 10 bases between. This CDR3 is 12 amino acids long. This chain's CDR3 is CASSFDPYEQYF. The CDR3 bases are TGTGCCAGCTCTTTCGATCCCTACGAGCAGTACTTC.

This chain connects TRBV20-1 to TRBJ1-1; no clear D. Between the trimmed V and J ends, which lost 2 bases and 0 bases, there was a span of 7 bases. Germline V lookup: CDR1 DFQATT, CDR2 SNEGSKA (reference sequence). There are 13 residues in the CDR3. The DNA of the CDR3 is TGCAGTGCTAGACCCTACATGAACACTGAAGCTTTCTTT. This encodes CSARPYMNTEAFF.

V usage is TRBV4-2 and J usage is TRBJ2-7, with a tentative D call TRBD1 (5 bases). CDR1 and CDR2 from the germline V gene are LGHNA and YNFKEQ. V was trimmed by 0 bases and J by 1 base, leaving 16 bases between them. The CDR3 totals 17 residues. The CDR3 DNA reads as TGTGCCAGCAGCCAAGAAGGAGTAGGGGCGGCGTCCTACGAGCAGTACTTC. As protein: CASSQEGVGAASYEQYF.